These T cell receptor beta chains were read from a single sample in a study of blood T cell repertoires in COVID-19. TCRdb's table, derived via immunoSEQ multiplex PCR, lists solely in-frame clones and lacks some. The table lists about half a million clones, roughly nine tenths of them singletons. The sequenced material came from peripheral blood. All receptors come from a man younger than 35 with COVID-19, enrolled during active disease. The CDR3 runs from the conserved cysteine through the conserved F or W. D genes are given only for firm matches. Clone sizes are given selectively: once, few, many, or a class where the clone is expanded.

size,J,V,D,CDR3,DNA
few,TRBJ1-3,TRBV9,TRBD1,CASSLDRAYGNTIYF,TGTGCCAGCAGCTTGGACAGGGCTTATGGAAACACCATATATTTT
.,TRBJ1-4,TRBV19,TRBD1,CASSIWTGENEKLFF,TGTGCCAGTAGTATTTGGACAGGAGAGAATGAAAAACTGTTTTTT
.,TRBJ2-1,TRBV19,TRBD1,CASSTTGGLLGNEQFF,TGTGCCAGTAGTACGACAGGGGGCTTACTCGGAAATGAGCAGTTCTTC
.,TRBJ1-4,TRBV29-1,.,CSVGEGVEKLFF,TGCAGCGTTGGCGAGGGGGTGGAAAAACTGTTTTTT
few,TRBJ1-1,TRBV15,.,CATSRDRGEAFF,TGTGCCACCAGCAGAGATCGGGGGGAAGCTTTCTTT
.,TRBJ2-1,TRBV15,TRBD2,CATSRVNSGGYNEQFF,TGTGCCACCAGCAGAGTAAACAGCGGGGGCTATAATGAGCAGTTCTTC
.,TRBJ2-7,TRBV2,TRBD2,CASSREQREGREQYF,TGTGCCAGCTCACGAGAACAGCGGGAGGGCCGGGAGCAGTACTTC
.,TRBJ2-1,TRBV19,TRBD2,CASRTSARSYNEQFF,TGTGCCAGTCGGACTAGCGCCCGCTCCTACAATGAGCAGTTCTTC
.,TRBJ2-5,TRBV11-2,TRBD2,CASSLTSVQGVAQYF,TGTGCCAGCAGCTTAACTAGCGTCCAAGGGGTGGCCCAGTACTTC
.,TRBJ1-1,TRBV14,.,CASSQWQGGITEAFF,TGTGCCAGCAGCCAATGGCAGGGTGGTATCACTGAAGCTTTCTTT
.,TRBJ1-1,TRBV3-1/TRBV3-2,.,CASSQDSGTEAFF,TGTGCCAGCAGCCAAGACAGCGGGACTGAAGCTTTCTTT
.,TRBJ1-5,TRBV25-1,.,CASSDPLEENQPQHF,TGTGCCAGCAGTGATCCCCTCGAAGAGAATCAGCCCCAGCATTTT
.,TRBJ1-2,TRBV2,.,CASGGYNYGYTF,TGTGCCAGCGGGGGGTATAACTATGGCTACACCTTC
.,TRBJ2-7,TRBV6-5,.,CASGSGRTYEQYF,TGTGCCAGCGGTTCAGGGCGAACCTACGAGCAGTACTTC
.,TRBJ2-3,TRBV25-1,.,CASSEYPPLANLTDTQYF,TGTGCCAGCAGTGAATATCCCCCCCTAGCGAACCTCACAGATACGCAGTATTTT
.,TRBJ1-6,TRBV5-4,TRBD1,CASSPGTGSYNSPLHF,TGTGCCAGCAGTCCCGGGACAGGGTCTTACAATTCACCCCTCCACTTT
.,TRBJ2-3,TRBV2,.,CASRMGLSTDTQYF,TGTGCCAGCAGAATGGGGCTCAGCACAGATACGCAGTATTTT
.,TRBJ2-1,TRBV27,.,CASSPRVAVYNEQFF,TGTGCCAGCTCTCCCCGAGTAGCGGTTTACAATGAGCAGTTCTTC
.,TRBJ2-1,TRBV18,TRBD2,CASSPRGSSYNEQFF,TGTGCCAGCTCACCACGCGGGAGCTCCTACAATGAGCAGTTCTTC
.,TRBJ1-5,TRBV5-1,.,CASSLTGGDQPQHF,TGCGCCAGCAGCTTGACGGGGGGAGATCAGCCCCAGCATTTT
.,TRBJ2-1,TRBV3-1/TRBV3-2,TRBD1,CASSHRGGLSNEQFF,TGTGCCAGCAGCCATAGAGGGGGCCTTTCCAATGAGCAGTTCTTC
.,TRBJ1-1,TRBV5-5,TRBD1,CASSRSTGGVNTEAFF,TGTGCCAGCAGCCGGTCGACAGGGGGCGTGAACACTGAAGCTTTCTTT
.,TRBJ2-2,TRBV11-2,.,CASSLGLGASTGELFF,TGTGCCAGCAGCTTAGGTCTGGGGGCCTCCACCGGGGAGCTGTTTTTT
.,TRBJ2-1,TRBV5-6,TRBD2,CASSLGTSGRNEQFF,TGTGCCAGCAGCCTAGGGACTAGCGGGAGGAATGAGCAGTTCTTC
.,TRBJ2-7,TRBV9,.,CASSVGVGSSYEQYF,TGTGCCAGCAGCGTAGGGGTAGGGAGCTCCTACGAGCAGTACTTC
.,TRBJ1-2,TRBV5-4,TRBD1,CASSLEAGGRGYTF,TGTGCCAGCAGCTTGGAGGCAGGGGGCAGGGGCTACACCTTC
.,TRBJ1-1,TRBV5-1,TRBD1,CASSAGQGASEAFF,TGCGCCAGCAGCGCGGGACAGGGGGCCTCTGAAGCTTTCTTT
.,TRBJ1-1,TRBV29-1,TRBD1,CSVVGQTMNTEAFF,TGCAGCGTGGTGGGACAGACGATGAACACTGAAGCTTTCTTT
.,TRBJ2-3,TRBV7-9,TRBD2,CASSRAGAVDTQYF,TGTGCCAGCAGCCGAGCGGGAGCAGTAGATACGCAGTATTTT
.,TRBJ1-1,TRBV3-1/TRBV3-2,.,CASSQDPLLAFF,TGTGCCAGCAGCCAAGATCCACTCTTAGCTTTCTTT
once,TRBJ2-7,TRBV2,.,CASKIAGSTTYEQYF,TGTGCCAGCAAAATCGCCGGTAGTACGACCTACGAGCAGTACTTC
.,TRBJ2-3,TRBV10-3,TRBD2,CAIRAGVIDTQYF,TGTGCCATCAGAGCGGGAGTTATCGATACGCAGTATTTT
.,TRBJ1-4,TRBV2,TRBD1,CASSAGQGGEKLFF,TGTGCCAGCAGTGCGGGACAGGGAGGCGAAAAACTGTTTTTT
.,TRBJ2-7,TRBV12-3/TRBV12-4,.,CASSSEGSYEQYF,TGTGCCAGCAGTTCAGAGGGATCCTACGAGCAGTACTTC
.,TRBJ1-2,TRBV4-2,.,CASSQGLWTFQNGYTF,TGTGCCAGCAGCCAAGGTCTTTGGACATTCCAGAATGGCTACACCTTC
once,TRBJ1-2,TRBV19,.,CASSIQAPNYGYTF,TGTGCCAGTAGTATACAGGCTCCTAACTATGGCTACACCTTC
.,TRBJ2-5,TRBV15,TRBD2,CATSRWEGGQETQYF,TGTGCCACCAGCAGGTGGGAGGGCGGACAAGAGACCCAGTACTTC
.,TRBJ2-7,TRBV27,.,CASRKGGGTVSYEQYF,TGTGCCAGCAGGAAAGGAGGCGGGACAGTCTCCTACGAGCAGTACTTC
.,TRBJ1-3,TRBV28,.,CASSIGGVRSGNTIYF,TGTGCCAGCAGCATTGGAGGGGTACGCTCTGGAAACACCATATATTTT
.,TRBJ1-6,TRBV28,.,CASTLSRGLGSPLHF,TGTGCCAGCACCCTAAGTAGGGGACTGGGCTCACCCCTCCACTTT
.,TRBJ2-5,TRBV5-4,TRBD2,CASSSPGLAGGRETQYF,TGTGCCAGCAGCTCGCCGGGACTAGCGGGGGGCCGTGAGACCCAGTACTTC
.,TRBJ2-7,TRBV2,.,CASHLSSSEQYF,TGTGCCAGCCACCTCTCCTCCAGCGAGCAGTACTTC
.,TRBJ2-1,TRBV11-3,TRBD2,CASGGSGSKSYNEQFF,TGTGCCAGCGGGGGAAGCGGGAGTAAGTCCTACAATGAGCAGTTCTTC
.,TRBJ2-1,TRBV3-1/TRBV3-2,TRBD2,CASSQGTSGANEQFF,TGTGCCAGCAGCCAAGGGACTAGCGGTGCCAATGAGCAGTTCTTC
.,TRBJ2-7,TRBV4-1,.,CASSRRGKDEQYF,TGCGCCAGCAGCCGCAGAGGGAAGGACGAGCAGTACTTC
.,TRBJ2-7,TRBV6-4,TRBD2,CASSDPSGRAVYEQYF,TGTGCCAGCAGTGATCCTAGCGGGAGGGCCGTGTACGAGCAGTACTTC
.,TRBJ2-3,TRBV3-1/TRBV3-2,.,CASSQFISLDTQYF,TGTGCCAGCAGCCAATTTATATCGTTAGATACGCAGTATTTT
.,TRBJ1-5,TRBV6-5,.,CAVNRVGWPQHF,TGTGCCGTCAACAGGGTGGGCTGGCCCCAGCATTTT
.,TRBJ2-7,TRBV27,.,CASSFQGTSYEQYF,TGTGCCAGCAGTTTTCAGGGGACATCCTACGAGCAGTACTTC
.,TRBJ1-5,TRBV19,.,CASSIGRRGLDQPQHF,TGTGCCAGTAGTATAGGCCGGCGGGGTCTCGATCAGCCCCAGCATTTT
.,TRBJ2-1,TRBV27,TRBD2,CASSSSGGGEQFF,TGTGCCAGCAGTTCTAGCGGGGGTGGTGAGCAGTTCTTC
.,TRBJ1-2,TRBV6-1,TRBD1,CASSEQIHGQARYGYTF,TGTGCCAGCAGTGAGCAGATTCATGGACAGGCCCGCTATGGCTACACCTTC
.,TRBJ2-3,TRBV12-5,.,CASGLSDTQYF,TGTGCTAGTGGTCTTTCGGATACGCAGTATTTT
.,TRBJ2-5,TRBV7-3,TRBD2,CASSFSGLAGVETQYF,TGTGCCAGCAGCTTCTCTGGACTAGCGGGAGTTGAGACCCAGTACTTC
.,TRBJ1-2,TRBV10-3,.,CAIRQAGGNYGYTF,TGTGCCATCAGACAGGCGGGAGGGAACTATGGCTACACCTTC
.,TRBJ1-6,TRBV27,.,CASSPGFFYNSPLHF,TGTGCCAGCAGCCCGGGGTTTTTCTATAATTCACCCCTCCACTTT
few,TRBJ1-1,TRBV10-3,.,CAISPGLGNTEAFF,TGTGCCATCAGTCCAGGACTGGGGAACACTGAAGCTTTCTTT
.,TRBJ2-7,TRBV11-2,TRBD2,CASSSTGGARSYEQYF,TGTGCCAGCAGCTCAACCGGGGGGGCGCGGTCCTACGAGCAGTACTTC
.,TRBJ2-2,TRBV12-5,.,CASGFRGISVGAGELFF,TGTGCTAGTGGTTTTAGGGGGATCTCGGTTGGGGCCGGGGAGCTGTTTTTT
.,TRBJ2-7,TRBV12-3/TRBV12-4,.,CASSLTEPTKQYF,TGTGCCAGCAGTTTAACAGAGCCTACGAAGCAGTACTTC